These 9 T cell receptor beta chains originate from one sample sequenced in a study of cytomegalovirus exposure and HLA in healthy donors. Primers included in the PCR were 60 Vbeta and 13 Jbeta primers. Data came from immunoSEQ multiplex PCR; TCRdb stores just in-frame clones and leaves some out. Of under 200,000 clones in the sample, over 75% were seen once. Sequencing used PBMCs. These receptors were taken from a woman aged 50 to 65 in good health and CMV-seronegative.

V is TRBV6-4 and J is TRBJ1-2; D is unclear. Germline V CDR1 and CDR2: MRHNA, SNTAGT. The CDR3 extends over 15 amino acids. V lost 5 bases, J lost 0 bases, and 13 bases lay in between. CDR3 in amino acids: CASSPSPTSNYGYTF. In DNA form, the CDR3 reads TGTGCCAGCAGTCCCAGTCCGACTTCTAACTATGGCTACACCTTC.

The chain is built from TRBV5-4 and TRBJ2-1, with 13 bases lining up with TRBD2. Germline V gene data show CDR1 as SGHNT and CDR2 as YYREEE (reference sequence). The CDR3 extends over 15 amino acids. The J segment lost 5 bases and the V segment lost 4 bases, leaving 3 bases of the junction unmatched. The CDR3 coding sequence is TGTGCCAGCAGCCGAACTAGCGGGGGGGACAATGAGCAGTTCTTC. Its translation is CASSRTSGGDNEQFF.

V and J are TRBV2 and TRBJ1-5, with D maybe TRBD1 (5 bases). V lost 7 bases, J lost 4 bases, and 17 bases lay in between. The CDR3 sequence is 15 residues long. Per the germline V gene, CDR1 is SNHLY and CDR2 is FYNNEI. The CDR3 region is CASTSAGWSNQPQHF. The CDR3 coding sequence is TGTGCCAGCACTTCGGCAGGGTGGTCGAATCAGCCCCAGCATTTT. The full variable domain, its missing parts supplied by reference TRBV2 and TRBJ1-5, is EPEVTQTPSHQVTQMGQEVILRCVPISNHLYFYWYRQILGQKVEFLVSFYNNEISEKSEIFDDQFSVERPDGSNFTLKIRSTKLEDSAMYFCASTSAGWSNQPQHFGDGTRLSIL.

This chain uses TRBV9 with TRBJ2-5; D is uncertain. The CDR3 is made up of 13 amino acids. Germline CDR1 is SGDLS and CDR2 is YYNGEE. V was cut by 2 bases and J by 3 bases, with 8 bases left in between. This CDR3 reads CASSVRLEETQYF. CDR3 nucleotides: TGTGCCAGCAGCGTCCGACTGGAAGAGACCCAGTACTTC.

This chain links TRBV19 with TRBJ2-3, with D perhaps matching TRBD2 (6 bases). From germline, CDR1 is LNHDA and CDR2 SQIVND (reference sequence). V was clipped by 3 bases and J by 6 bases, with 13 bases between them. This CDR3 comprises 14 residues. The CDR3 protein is CASSIPGVIDTQYF. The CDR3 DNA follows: TGTGCCAGTAGTATCCCGGGGGTAATTGATACGCAGTATTTT. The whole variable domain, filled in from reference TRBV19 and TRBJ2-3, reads DGGITQSPKYLFRKEGQNVTLSCEQNLNHDAMYWYRQDPGQGLRLIYYSQIVNDFQKGDIAEGYSVSREKKESFPLTVTSAQKNPTAFYLCASSIPGVIDTQYFGPGTRLTVL.

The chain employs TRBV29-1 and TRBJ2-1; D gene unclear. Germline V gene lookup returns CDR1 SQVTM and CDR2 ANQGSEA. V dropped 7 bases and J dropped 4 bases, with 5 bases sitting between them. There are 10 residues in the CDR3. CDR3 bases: TGCAGCGCCCTTTACAATGAGCAGTTCTTC. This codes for CSALYNEQFF.

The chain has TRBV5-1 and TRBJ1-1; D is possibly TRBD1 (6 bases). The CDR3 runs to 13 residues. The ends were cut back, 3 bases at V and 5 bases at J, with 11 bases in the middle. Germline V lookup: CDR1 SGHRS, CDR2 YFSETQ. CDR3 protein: CASSSNRETEAFF. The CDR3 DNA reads TGCGCCAGCAGCTCCAACAGGGAAACTGAAGCTTTCTTT.

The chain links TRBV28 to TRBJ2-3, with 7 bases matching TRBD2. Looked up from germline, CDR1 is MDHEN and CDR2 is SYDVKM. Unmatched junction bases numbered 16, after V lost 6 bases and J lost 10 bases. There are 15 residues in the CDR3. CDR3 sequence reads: CASRTRSGRSVAQYF. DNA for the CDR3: TGTGCCAGCAGGACCCGCTCCGGGAGGAGTGTCGCGCAGTATTTT. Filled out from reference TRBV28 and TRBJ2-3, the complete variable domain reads DVKVTQSSRYLVKRTGEKVFLECVQDMDHENMFWYRQDPGLGLRLIYFSYDVKMKEKGDIPEGYSVSREKKERFSLILESASTNQTSMYLCASRTRSGRSVAQYFGPGTRLTVL.

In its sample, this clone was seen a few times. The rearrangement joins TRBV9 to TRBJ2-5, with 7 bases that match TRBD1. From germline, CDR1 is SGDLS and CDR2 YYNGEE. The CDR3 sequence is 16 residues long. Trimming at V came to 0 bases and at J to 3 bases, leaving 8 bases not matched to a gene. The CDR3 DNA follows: TGTGCCAGCAGCGTAGGCCCCTCTGGGACAGAAGAGACCCAGTACTTC. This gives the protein CASSVGPSGTEETQYF.